This T cell receptor beta chain was retrieved from a study of T-cell memory formation after mild COVID-19. As for the study in general: TCR clusters showed largely donor specificity.

MiXCR, run by TCRdb on the 5' RACE reads, gives a single entry per CDR3 protein. The data hold about 45,000 distinct CDR3 sequences, with under 7.5% observed a single time. CDR3 length equals 17 residues. J was trimmed by 1 base and V by 4 bases; bases with no gene match: 7. CDR1 and CDR2 (germline): SGHKS, YYEKEE (reference sequence). The table lists this clonotype with a few counts. Its antigen is undetermined. General study findings and limits: Proof of SARS-CoV-2 specificity was absent for the second-wave clones that crested on day 37. Some responding clones appeared in pre-infection memory, suggesting cross-reactive memory joined.

The chain joins TRBV5-5 to TRBJ2-3, with 12 bases lining up with TRBD2. Sequencing was carried out using PBMCs or a T cell subset sorted from them (not recorded which). The TCR sequence derives from a man aged 18-30 years who had mild COVID-19 (a few samples of this study predate the infection). Cell type and time point are not known. The CDR3 bases are TGTGCCAGCAGCCCGGCGCGGACTAGCGGGGGCACAGATACGCAGTATTTT. Translating it yields CASSPARTSGGTDTQYF.